These 4 T cell receptor beta chains share one sample of origin, sequenced in a study of T cell repertoires in cytomegalovirus infection. From the reads, TCRdb called clonotypes with MiXCR, one entry per CDR3 protein. The sample includes around 740,000 distinct CDR3 sequences, approximately 34% of them seen just once. Sequences were obtained from PBMCs. The origin of the receptors is a human donor in good health (CMV status not recorded). Some clones in this sample may be carry-over from other donors' samples.

This clonotype was counted a few times. This chain's CDR3 is CASSPSGRDQTGELFF. CDR3 in DNA: TGTGCCAGCAGTCCTAGCGGGAGGGATCAAACCGGGGAGCTGTTTTTT. The chain employs TRBV28 and TRBJ2-2; 12 nucleotides agree with TRBD2. The CDR3 has 16 amino acids. The trim removed 5 bases at V and 5 bases at J, leaving 6 bases unmatched. CDR1 and CDR2 (germline): MDHEN, SYDVKM.

The chain uses TRBV24-1 and TRBJ2-1; the D gene is possibly TRBD2 (6 bases). Trimming cost V 5 bases and J 4 bases, with 14 bases left between them. Germline V lookup: CDR1 KGHDR, CDR2 SFDVKD. CDR3 length: 15 amino acids. CDR3 residues: CATSGRTGGYNEQFF. Here the CDR3 DNA reads TGTGCCACCAGTGGCAGGACCGGAGGGTACAATGAGCAGTTCTTC.

For this clonotype: This may be a read error: a much more frequent sequence differs by one nucleotide. It is likely a read error, because the conserved phenylalanine at the end of the CDR3 is missing. The chain is built from TRBV7-2 and TRBJ2-7, with 9 bases aligning to TRBD2. V shed 7 bases and J 6 bases; nucleotides not matched to a gene: 10. The CDR3 spans 14 residues. Germline V CDR1 and CDR2: SGHTA, FQGNSA. DNA for the CDR3: TGTGCCAGCACCCCCCCGGGACTAGCCCTCGAGCAGTACTTA. Its protein product is CASTPPGLALEQYL.

This clonotype came up a few times. The chain recombines TRBV11-2 with TRBJ2-5; 10 bases fit TRBD2. Per germline, CDR1 SGHAT and CDR2 FQNNGV. The CDR3 has 17 residues. V lost 5 bases to trimming and J lost 1 base; unmatched junction nucleotides: 10. The CDR3 DNA is TGTGCCAGCAGCCTAGCAAGGACTAGCGGTATCCAAGAGACCCAGTACTTC. The encoded protein is CASSLARTSGIQETQYF.